The T cell receptor (beta chain) under discussion was sequenced for a study of T cell changes during pregnancy in multiple sclerosis. The CDR3 consists of 15 residues. The germline V gene encodes CDR1 SSHAT and CDR2 FNYEAQ (reference sequence). Regarding this clone: At one boundary the junction diverges from the germline segment, which might be a read error.

The assay was immunoSEQ multiplex PCR, and TCRdb's table has in-frame clones only and misses some. This table holds approximately 100,000 clones, 90% to 95% found once. This clonotype was obtained from a female donor with multiple sclerosis, enrolled in a pregnancy study. The chain recombines TRBV7-7 with TRBJ2-5, with 7 nucleotides matching TRBD1. Sample: peripheral blood, taken after pregnancy. CDR3 DNA sequence: TGTGCTAGCAGCCCGTCGGACAGGTCCTGGGAGACCCAGTACTTC. This codes for CASSPSDRSWETQYF.